This T cell receptor (beta chain) is from a study of blood T cell repertoires in COVID-19. Study in general: There were acute and convalescent COVID-19 samples, and they came from the United States, Italy and Spain. Sample material is recorded as cDNA or gDNA derived from T cells, B-cell-depleted T cells, or PBMCs.

The repertoire was sequenced with immunoSEQ multiplex PCR; TCRdb's copy has only in-frame clones and lacks some. The table lists about 100,000 clones, more than 65% of them singletons. The length of the CDR3 is 15 residues. Germline CDR1 and CDR2: SGHDT and YYEEEE. Trimming cost V 3 bases and J 7 bases; bases outside gene matches: 4. The chain recombines TRBV5-6 with TRBJ2-1; TRBD2 matches at 13 bases. The source of this sequence is a woman aged 70-85 years with acute or convalescent COVID-19. What was sequenced was peripheral blood. CDR3: CASSWRTSGGNEQFF. DNA for the CDR3: TGTGCCAGCAGCTGGCGGACTAGCGGGGGTAATGAGCAGTTCTTC. The whole variable domain, filled in from reference TRBV5-6 and TRBJ2-1, reads DAGVTQSPTHLIKTRGQQVTLRCSPKSGHDTVSWYQQALGQGPQFIFQYYEEEERQRGNFPDRFSGHQFPNYSSELNVNALLLGDSALYLCASSWRTSGGNEQFFGPGTRLTVL.